This T cell receptor beta chain was documented in a study of T cells after yellow fever vaccination. Whole-study findings and limits: Shared CD4/CD8 clonotypes were a small share, likely from convergent recombination. Faster peaking, at day 5 versus 15, marked a secondary response that was weaker. Contaminating bulk clonotypes could be abundant in FACS-sorted repertoires.

This CDR3 region has 14 residues. V trimming: 5 bases; J trimming: 6 bases; junction bases outside the gene matches: 3. Germline lookup yields CDR1 KGHDR and CDR2 SFDVKD. A remark on this clonotype: Its target is unknown.

Template switching by 5'RACE produced TCR cDNA, adding a universal primer site and UMIs. TCRdb re-analysed the 5' RACE reads in MiXCR, keeping a single row per CDR3 protein. The data contain approximately 300,000 distinct CDR3 sequences, approximately 11% of them singletons. The clonotype was recovered from a man between 18 and 29 years old who received the YFV17D yellow fever vaccine. The genes are TRBV24-1 and TRBJ1-6; 7 bases are a match to TRBD1. The sequenced sample was CD4+ T cells sorted from PBMCs, obtained 45 days after the yellow fever booster vaccination. The CDR3 nucleotides are TGTGCCACCAGTGGAGACAGGGTTAATTCACCCCTCCACTTT. As protein: CATSGDRVNSPLHF.